A selection of T cell receptor beta chains follows, all from one sample in a study of blood T cells in healthy people across ages. Via MiXCR, TCRdb re-called the 5' RACE reads, giving one row per CDR3 protein. The sample comprises more than 500,000 distinct CDR3 sequences, approximately 30% of which are singletons, and approximately 17% rests with the top ten. The sample comprised blood. The receptors originated from a woman in her 70s in good health. CDR3s include the opening cysteine and the closing phenylalanine or tryptophan. The order of the fields is D gene, clone size, J gene, V gene, CDR3 protein, CDR3 DNA. The D gene is left open where the match is weak. Rows give clone size only sometimes, using once, few, many, or a class for an expanded clone.

D gene: TRBD1
clone size: few
J gene: TRBJ1-2
V gene: TRBV9
CDR3 protein: CASSVGGQGARYGYTF
CDR3 DNA: TGTGCCAGCAGCGTAGGCGGACAGGGGGCGCGGTATGGCTACACCTTC

D gene: TRBD1
clone size: few
J gene: TRBJ1-2
V gene: TRBV7-6
CDR3 protein: CASSSRTGPQGYGYTF
CDR3 DNA: TGTGCCAGCAGTTCCCGGACAGGACCCCAGGGCTATGGCTACACCTTC

D gene: -
clone size: -
J gene: TRBJ2-7
V gene: TRBV29-1
CDR3 protein: CSADEQYF
CDR3 DNA: TGCAGCGCGGACGAGCAGTACTTC

D gene: -
clone size: many
J gene: TRBJ1-1
V gene: TRBV14
CDR3 protein: CASSQNLNTEAFF
CDR3 DNA: TGTGCCAGCAGCCAAAATTTGAACACTGAAGCTTTCTTT

D gene: -
clone size: -
J gene: TRBJ2-4
V gene: TRBV7-2
CDR3 protein: CASSLVEGRDFLSF
CDR3 DNA: TGTGCCAGCAGCTTAGTGGAAGGCCGGGACTTCCTCTCCTTC

D gene: TRBD2
clone size: few
J gene: TRBJ2-1
V gene: TRBV24-1
CDR3 protein: CATSGGGYNEQFF
CDR3 DNA: TGTGCCACCAGTGGCGGGGGGTACAATGAGCAGTTCTTC

D gene: -
clone size: few
J gene: TRBJ2-5
V gene: TRBV2
CDR3 protein: CASSTGLAETQYF
CDR3 DNA: TGTGCCAGCAGTACGGGGCTAGCGGAGACCCAGTACTTC

D gene: -
clone size: -
J gene: TRBJ1-6
V gene: TRBV20-1
CDR3 protein: CSAREGASYNSPLHF
CDR3 DNA: TGCAGTGCTAGAGAGGGGGCTTCCTATAATTCACCCCTCCACTTT

D gene: TRBD2
clone size: -
J gene: TRBJ2-1
V gene: TRBV7-2
CDR3 protein: CASSSRPVGGSSYNEQFF
CDR3 DNA: TGTGCCAGCAGCTCCCGCCCGGTGGGGGGGAGCTCCTACAACGAGCAGTTCTTC

D gene: -
clone size: many
J gene: TRBJ1-2
V gene: TRBV7-2
CDR3 protein: CASSRTDNYGYTF
CDR3 DNA: TGTGCCAGCAGCCGGACAGATAACTATGGCTACACCTTC

D gene: TRBD2
clone size: -
J gene: TRBJ2-5
V gene: TRBV7-2
CDR3 protein: CASSLNSGGEQYF
CDR3 DNA: TGTGCCAGCAGCTTAAATTCGGGGGGGGAGCAGTACTTC

D gene: TRBD1
clone size: -
J gene: TRBJ1-1
V gene: TRBV29-1
CDR3 protein: CSVVKGQGPGSTEAFF
CDR3 DNA: TGCAGCGTTGTTAAGGGACAGGGTCCGGGGAGCACTGAAGCTTTCTTT

D gene: -
clone size: -
J gene: TRBJ2-1
V gene: TRBV7-2
CDR3 protein: CASSLDTGAYNEQFF
CDR3 DNA: TGTGCCAGCAGCTTAGACACGGGAGCCTACAATGAGCAGTTCTTC

D gene: TRBD1
clone size: -
J gene: TRBJ2-7
V gene: TRBV11-3
CDR3 protein: CASSRQGVTSYEQYF
CDR3 DNA: TGTGCCAGCAGCCGACAGGGGGTAACATCGTACGAGCAGTACTTC

D gene: TRBD1
clone size: many
J gene: TRBJ1-2
V gene: TRBV7-3
CDR3 protein: CASSPGQGDGYTF
CDR3 DNA: TGTGCCAGCAGCCCGGGACAGGGGGATGGCTACACCTTC

D gene: TRBD2
clone size: -
J gene: TRBJ2-5
V gene: TRBV7-2
CDR3 protein: CASSSLAGRQETQYF
CDR3 DNA: TGTGCCAGCAGCTCCTTAGCGGGGAGACAAGAGACCCAGTACTTC

D gene: -
clone size: -
J gene: TRBJ1-3
V gene: TRBV7-6
CDR3 protein: CASSFHRGNTIYF
CDR3 DNA: TGTGCCAGCAGCTTCCACAGGGGAAACACCATATATTTT

D gene: -
clone size: -
J gene: TRBJ1-4
V gene: TRBV20-1
CDR3 protein: CSARADSQKLFF
CDR3 DNA: TGCAGTGCACGGGCTGACAGCCAAAAACTGTTTTTT

D gene: TRBD1
clone size: -
J gene: TRBJ1-5
V gene: TRBV2
CDR3 protein: CASSQGQGSRPQHF
CDR3 DNA: TGTGCCAGCAGTCAAGGACAGGGATCTCGGCCCCAGCATTTT

D gene: TRBD1
clone size: few
J gene: TRBJ2-7
V gene: TRBV6-1
CDR3 protein: CASSRYPGTGRDEQYF
CDR3 DNA: TGTGCCAGCAGCCGCTACCCGGGGACAGGGAGAGACGAGCAGTACTTC

D gene: -
clone size: -
J gene: TRBJ2-5
V gene: TRBV4-3
CDR3 protein: CASSQTWGIGVETQYF
CDR3 DNA: TGCGCCAGCAGCCAAACCTGGGGCATAGGGGTAGAGACCCAGTACTTC

D gene: TRBD1
clone size: -
J gene: TRBJ1-1
V gene: TRBV4-2
CDR3 protein: CASSQDWRQGNTEAFF
CDR3 DNA: TGTGCCAGCAGCCAAGATTGGAGACAGGGGAACACTGAAGCTTTCTTT

D gene: -
clone size: -
J gene: TRBJ2-2
V gene: TRBV28
CDR3 protein: CASSSPPRAGELFF
CDR3 DNA: TGTGCCAGCAGTTCGCCCCCGCGGGCCGGGGAGCTGTTTTTT

D gene: -
clone size: few
J gene: TRBJ2-1
V gene: TRBV7-9
CDR3 protein: CASSLRRGKNNEQFF
CDR3 DNA: TGTGCCAGCAGCTTACGTAGAGGGAAAAACAATGAGCAGTTCTTC

D gene: -
clone size: few
J gene: TRBJ1-2
V gene: TRBV7-9
CDR3 protein: CASSLAEVGYTF
CDR3 DNA: TGTGCCAGCAGTCTGGCGGAGGTAGGCTACACCTTC

D gene: -
clone size: few
J gene: TRBJ1-4
V gene: TRBV12-3/TRBV12-4
CDR3 protein: CASRGGEEKLFF
CDR3 DNA: TGTGCCAGCAGGGGAGGGGAAGAAAAACTGTTTTTT

D gene: -
clone size: few
J gene: TRBJ2-7
V gene: TRBV2
CDR3 protein: CASSLPGPRQQYF
CDR3 DNA: TGTGCCAGCTCTCTACCGGGCCCCCGTCAGCAGTACTTC

D gene: TRBD2
clone size: -
J gene: TRBJ2-3
V gene: TRBV9
CDR3 protein: CASSVAGGYTDTQYF
CDR3 DNA: TGTGCCAGCAGCGTAGCGGGGGGGTACACAGATACGCAGTATTTT

D gene: TRBD2
clone size: many
J gene: TRBJ2-5
V gene: TRBV24-1
CDR3 protein: CATSDPGLAGTSETQYF
CDR3 DNA: TGTGCCACCAGTGATCCAGGACTAGCGGGGACTTCAGAGACCCAGTACTTC

D gene: -
clone size: few
J gene: TRBJ2-1
V gene: TRBV6-1
CDR3 protein: CASSYGTFPYNEQFF
CDR3 DNA: TGTGCCAGCAGCTACGGGACTTTTCCCTACAATGAGCAGTTCTTC

D gene: -
clone size: -
J gene: TRBJ2-5
V gene: TRBV7-9
CDR3 protein: CASSPSTGLQETQYF
CDR3 DNA: TGTGCCAGCAGCCCAAGTACAGGGCTCCAAGAGACCCAGTACTTC

D gene: -
clone size: few
J gene: TRBJ2-4
V gene: TRBV7-2
CDR3 protein: CASSAQGSQNIQYF
CDR3 DNA: TGTGCCAGCAGCGCGCAGGGGAGCCAAAACATTCAGTACTTC

D gene: TRBD1
clone size: few
J gene: TRBJ2-5
V gene: TRBV5-6
CDR3 protein: CASSHRGTGGVGETQYF
CDR3 DNA: TGTGCCAGCAGTCATAGAGGAACAGGGGGCGTTGGAGAGACCCAGTACTTC

D gene: -
clone size: -
J gene: TRBJ2-7
V gene: TRBV7-2
CDR3 protein: CASSLDAGRTFYEQYF
CDR3 DNA: TGTGCCAGCAGCTTAGATGCGGGACGGACTTTCTACGAGCAGTACTTC

D gene: -
clone size: few
J gene: TRBJ2-4
V gene: TRBV28
CDR3 protein: CASRSGGAKNIQYF
CDR3 DNA: TGTGCCAGCAGGAGTGGTGGAGCCAAAAACATTCAGTACTTC

D gene: -
clone size: few
J gene: TRBJ2-1
V gene: TRBV4-3
CDR3 protein: CASSQDVAERDNEQFF
CDR3 DNA: TGCGCCAGTAGCCAAGATGTGGCAGAGCGCGACAATGAGCAGTTCTTC

D gene: TRBD2
clone size: -
J gene: TRBJ2-3
V gene: TRBV6-5
CDR3 protein: CASSPGGMGTQYF
CDR3 DNA: TGTGCCAGCAGTCCGGGGGGGATGGGTACGCAGTATTTT

D gene: TRBD1
clone size: -
J gene: TRBJ2-5
V gene: TRBV30
CDR3 protein: CAWSAPGGQGNKQYF
CDR3 DNA: TGTGCCTGGAGTGCCCCTGGGGGACAGGGTAACAAGCAGTACTTC

D gene: -
clone size: few
J gene: TRBJ1-2
V gene: TRBV5-1
CDR3 protein: CASRSGGINYGYTF
CDR3 DNA: TGCGCCAGCAGGAGCGGGGGGATTAACTATGGCTACACCTTC

D gene: -
clone size: few
J gene: TRBJ1-5
V gene: TRBV2
CDR3 protein: CASSAGLQPQHF
CDR3 DNA: TGTGCCAGCAGCGCCGGACTTCAGCCCCAGCATTTT

D gene: -
clone size: -
J gene: TRBJ1-2
V gene: TRBV20-1
CDR3 protein: CSATRRSQSTGYTF
CDR3 DNA: TGCAGTGCTACCCGGCGCAGCCAGAGTACCGGCTACACCTTC

D gene: -
clone size: -
J gene: TRBJ2-5
V gene: TRBV6-6
CDR3 protein: CASTKQIQETQYF
CDR3 DNA: TGTGCCAGCACGAAACAAATCCAAGAGACCCAGTACTTC

D gene: -
clone size: -
J gene: TRBJ2-3
V gene: TRBV6-6
CDR3 protein: CASSADTDTQYF
CDR3 DNA: TGTGCCAGCAGCGCCGACACAGATACGCAGTATTTT

D gene: -
clone size: -
J gene: TRBJ2-1
V gene: TRBV3-1
CDR3 protein: CASSQLSYNEQFF
CDR3 DNA: TGTGCCAGCAGCCAATTATCCTACAATGAGCAGTTCTTC

D gene: -
clone size: many
J gene: TRBJ2-7
V gene: TRBV20-1
CDR3 protein: CSARDPGEEEQYF
CDR3 DNA: TGCAGTGCTAGAGATCCGGGGGAGGAAGAGCAGTACTTC

D gene: -
clone size: -
J gene: TRBJ2-7
V gene: TRBV4-2
CDR3 protein: CASSQDLGPTSAYEQYF
CDR3 DNA: TGTGCCAGCAGCCAAGACCTCGGACCCACCTCCGCCTACGAGCAGTACTTC

D gene: -
clone size: many
J gene: TRBJ2-5
V gene: TRBV29-1
CDR3 protein: CSAALKGGQETQYF
CDR3 DNA: TGCAGCGCCGCTTTAAAGGGGGGGCAAGAGACCCAGTACTTC

D gene: -
clone size: -
J gene: TRBJ2-5
V gene: TRBV29-1
CDR3 protein: CSVLQGFISVGAQYF
CDR3 DNA: TGCAGCGTTCTACAGGGATTTATATCAGTAGGGGCCCAGTACTTC

D gene: -
clone size: few
J gene: TRBJ2-5
V gene: TRBV5-1
CDR3 protein: CASSLLLTGSQETQYF
CDR3 DNA: TGCGCCAGCAGCTTGTTACTCACCGGATCCCAAGAGACCCAGTACTTC

D gene: TRBD1
clone size: few
J gene: TRBJ1-5
V gene: TRBV5-1
CDR3 protein: CASSWGQDQPQHF
CDR3 DNA: TGCGCCAGCAGCTGGGGACAGGATCAGCCCCAGCATTTT